This paragraph covers one T cell receptor beta chain sequence. The antigen it binds to is not known. Base qualities are not at hand, and no much larger clone is one base apart. This entry comes from a study of T cell changes during pregnancy in multiple sclerosis (dated by TCRdb to between 2017 and 2020). Turning to the overall study: The study examined how the T cell repertoire changed over the course of pregnancy in women with multiple sclerosis.

Looking up the germline V gene yields CDR1 LGHNA and CDR2 YNFKEQ. Here V drops 2 bases and J drops 7 bases, and the junction holds 8 bases not matched to any gene. The CDR3 contains 15 residues, cysteine and phenylalanine counted. Kept here is only the CDR3 DNA, which spans 45 bases and is read in frame from base 1. Library method: the immunoSEQ multiplex PCR assay. TCRdb retrieved this table from immuneACCESS and kept in-frame rearrangements only. Not all clones are present; in checked studies, unresolved V genes account for under half, and no reason is known for the remainder. Across this sample there are fewer than 85,000 clones, with approximately 91% seen only once. Less than 2.5% of the sample lies in the top ten.

The sequence is built from TRBV4-2 and TRBJ1-2, with TRBD1 identical over 9 junction bases. The sample consisted of peripheral blood, taken before pregnancy. The origin of this receptor is a female donor with multiple sclerosis, enrolled in a pregnancy study. The CDR3 amino acid sequence is: CASSQPNNRGPGYTF. Read as DNA, the sequence is TGTGCCAGCAGCCAACCAAATAACAGGGGGCCTGGCTACACCTTC.